One sample yielded the 31 T cell receptor beta chains listed below, sequenced in a study of CD8 T cells in ankylosing spondylitis (dated by TCRdb to about 2017). Library generation was performed with 5' RACE. Sequencing took place on an Illumina HiSeq 2500. TCRdb cleaned the public reads at Q25 with fastp, built clones with MiXCR and kept in-frame beta chains. Each CDR3 protein gets just one entry, which takes the most common genes and DNA from the rows behind it. This sample has about 320,000 distinct CDR3 sequences in its table, and roughly 10% of those were observed once. The ten largest make up more than 7% of the sample. The sample taken for sequencing was blood, either unsorted or a sorted T cell fraction (not recorded which). Receptors originate from a female donor with ankylosing spondylitis or in good health (not recorded which).

The table lists this clonotype with many counts. Here the CDR3 reads CASAPTGTSGRGYNEQFF. In DNA form, the CDR3 reads TGTGCCAGCGCTCCTACCGGGACTAGCGGGAGAGGCTACAATGAGCAGTTCTTC. The V call is TRBV7-8, the J call TRBJ2-1; 14 bases are shared with TRBD2. Trimming took 8 bases from V and 3 from J; bases not matched to a gene: 12. Germline V gene data show CDR1 as SGHVS and CDR2 as FQNEAQ. The CDR3 spans 18 residues.

At least ten counts were recorded for this clonotype. The chain combines TRBV28 with TRBJ1-1; D remains ambiguous. The V and J ends lost 6 bases and 5 bases respectively, with 13 bases between them. Looked up from germline, CDR1 is MDHEN and CDR2 is SYDVKM. The CDR3 has 13 amino acids. The CDR3 region is CASRLHGSTEAFF. For the CDR3, the DNA is TGTGCCAGCAGACTCCACGGGTCTACTGAAGCTTTCTTT.

This clonotype occurred many times. V is TRBV6-1 and J is TRBJ1-1; the D is unclear. Trimming left V 3 bases short and J 7 bases short, with 9 bases between. The CDR3 sequence is 12 residues long. Germline lookup yields CDR1 MNHNS and CDR2 SASEGT. The CDR3 region has the DNA TGTGCCAGCAGTGAGTTTGGTGGTGAAGCTTTCTTT. This sequence encodes CASSEFGGEAFF.

This clonotype came up many times. This chain uses TRBV20-1 with TRBJ2-2, with D uncertain. V was cut by 1 base and J by 2 bases, with 11 bases left in between. CDR1 and CDR2 (germline): DFQATT, SNEGSKA (reference sequence). The CDR3 loop spans 15 amino acids. CDR3 DNA sequence: TGCAGTGCTAGAGTTGGTAGCCGTAACACCGGGGAGCTGTTTTTT. Its translation is CSARVGSRNTGELFF.

This clonotype was detected only a few times. At one end, the junction sequence differs from germline, possibly due to a read error. The chain carries TRBV20-1 and TRBJ2-2; TRBD2 matches 11 bases. This CDR3 has 16 amino acids. Germline V CDR1 and CDR2: DFQATT, SNEGSKA (reference sequence). CDR3 residues: CCARYPGLAVTGELFF. Here the CDR3 DNA reads TGCTGTGCTAGATATCCGGGACTAGCGGTCACCGGGGAGCTGTTTTTT.

The CDR3 loop is CASSLAGGRPYNSPLHF. In DNA, the CDR3 is TGTGCCAGCAGCTTAGCGGGGGGGAGACCCTATAATTCACCCCTCCACTTT. The V call is TRBV7-9, the J call TRBJ1-6; D is perhaps TRBD1 (5 bases). The V gene's germline CDR1 is SEHNR and CDR2 FQNEAQ (reference sequence). Trimming took off 0 bases at V and 2 bases at J, with 11 bases between the two ends. The CDR3 length is 17 residues.

As for this clonotype: This could be a read error, since a much larger clone is one nucleotide away. The rearrangement joins TRBV5-1 to TRBJ1-3; unclear D gene. This CDR3 is 17 amino acids long. Trimming removed 1 base at V and 4 bases at J, with 18 bases between. Germline loops: CDR1 SGHRS, CDR2 YFSETQ. The CDR3 loop reads CASSLQGRTYEGNTIYF. CDR3 nucleotides: TGCGCCAGCAGCTTGCAAGGACGGACGTATGAGGGAAACACCATATATTTT.

This clonotype came up many times. The chain couples TRBV6-1 to TRBJ2-7, with a weak D call TRBD1 (5 bases). This CDR3 has 14 residues. Germline lookup yields CDR1 MNHNS and CDR2 SASEGT. V was shortened by 0 bases and J by 2 bases, with 8 bases between the two germline ends. The CDR3 reads CASSEAGLPYEQYF. For the CDR3, the DNA is TGTGCCAGCAGTGAAGCGGGGCTTCCCTACGAGCAGTACTTC.

On this clonotype itself: A much bigger clone sits one base away, suggesting this may be a read error. J is TRBJ2-7 and V is TRBV7-2; D is unclear. This CDR3 is 13 amino acids long. Germline V gene lookup returns CDR1 SGHTA and CDR2 FQGNSA. CDR3 loop: CASSLPSSYEQSF. The DNA of the CDR3 is TGTGCCAGCAGCTTACCAAGTTCCTACGAGCAGTCCTTC.

This clonotype was picked up a small number of times. The chain is built from TRBV5-1 and TRBJ2-1; TRBD2 is a possible D gene (6 bases). The CDR3 is 15 amino acids. V gave up 0 bases and J gave up 4 bases, with 11 bases separating them. Germline lookup yields CDR1 SGHRS and CDR2 YFSETQ. CDR3 bases: TGCGCCAGCAGCTTGGCGGGAGAAAGGTACAATGAGCAGTTCTTC. This gives the protein CASSLAGERYNEQFF.

This clonotype was recorded at least ten times. V and J are TRBV7-3 and TRBJ2-1, with 8 bases matching TRBD2. CDR1 is SGHTA and CDR2 is FQGTGA in the germline V gene. V was pared by 0 bases and J by 8 bases, with 6 bases of the junction left unmatched. This CDR3 comprises 15 residues. The DNA for the CDR3 is TGTGCCAGCAGCTTAACTCGGGGGGGGAACTATGAGCAGTTCTTC. Translating it yields CASSLTRGGNYEQFF.

This clonotype appeared many times. The chain joins TRBV12-5 to TRBJ1-3, with no clear D. The V end was cut by 6 bases, the J end by 4 bases, with 13 bases between. The CDR3 length is 14 residues. Germline CDR1 LGHNT, CDR2 FRNRAP. Written as DNA, the CDR3 is TGTGCTAGTGGCCCGCGAAAAAGAGGAAACACCATATATTTT. Protein: CASGPRKRGNTIYF.

This clonotype was counted at least ten times. This chain connects TRBV3-1 to TRBJ2-1, with 8 positions matching TRBD2. Germline V CDR1 and CDR2: LGHDT, YNNKEL (reference sequence). V shed 5 bases, J shed 9 bases, and the junction held 12 bases outside the gene matches. The CDR3 runs 15 residues. The CDR3 protein is CASSSYGGANSEQFF. CDR3 nucleotides: TGTGCCAGCAGCTCGTACGGGGGGGCCAATTCTGAGCAGTTCTTC.

Ten or more counts support this clonotype. V usage is TRBV20-1 and J usage is TRBJ1-1; D is ambiguous. This CDR3 contains 13 residues. The V gene lost 3 bases and the J gene lost 4 bases, with 12 bases spanning the gap. The V gene's germline CDR1 is DFQATT and CDR2 SNEGSKA (reference sequence). The CDR3 sequence: CSASGGLGTEAFF. The CDR3 nucleotides are TGCAGTGCTAGTGGAGGGTTGGGCACTGAAGCTTTCTTT.

The sample holds many counts of this clonotype. The chain carries TRBV10-3 and TRBJ2-1; the match to TRBD1 covers 9 bases. This CDR3 spans 14 amino acids. Per the germline V gene, CDR1 is ENHRY and CDR2 is SYGVKD. Trimming took 8 bases from V and 0 from J; bases not matched to a gene: 2. CDR3 amino acids: CAIATGGSYNEQFF. In DNA, the CDR3 is TGTGCCATCGCGACAGGGGGCTCCTACAATGAGCAGTTCTTC.

A remark on this clonotype: Since a much larger clone is just one base distant, this may be a read error. In this CDR3 the conserved last residue, phenylalanine or tryptophan, is missing, so a read error is likely. The gene calls are TRBV20-1 and TRBJ2-7; D perhaps matches TRBD1 (5 bases). Trimming left V 2 bases short and J 2 bases short, with 13 bases between. From germline, CDR1 is DFQATT and CDR2 SNEGSKA (reference sequence). This CDR3 has 14 residues. CDR3 sequence: CSARPRTSPYEQYL. The CDR3 bases are TGCAGTGCTAGACCCAGGACATCTCCCTACGAGCAGTACTTA.

This clonotype was found many times. The CDR3, as DNA: TGTGCCAGCAGTTTCTCGGGGCCGAGGACTGAAGCTTTCTTT. Amino acids: CASSFSGPRTEAFF. The chain is built from TRBV12-3 or TRBV12-4 and TRBJ1-1; possible D gene TRBD1, 5 bases. V lost 3 bases, J lost 5 bases, and 13 bases lay in between. The CDR3 sequence is 14 residues long.

As to this clonotype: A single base separates this from a much larger clone, so it may be a read error. This chain connects TRBV5-1 to TRBJ2-5; D gene ambiguous. CDR3 length: 13 residues. Trimming took off 2 bases at V and 4 bases at J, with 9 bases between the two ends. CDR1 SGHRS and CDR2 YFSETQ come from the germline V gene. CDR3 sequence reads: CASSFTQRETQYF. In DNA, the CDR3 is TGCGCCAGCAGCTTCACACAGCGAGAGACCCAGTACTTC.

The chain joins TRBV3-1 to TRBJ1-1; weak D call: TRBD1 (5 bases). Germline CDR1 is LGHDT and CDR2 is YNNKEL (reference sequence). V lost 3 bases and J 2 bases, leaving 7 bases between the germline ends. This CDR3 contains 13 residues. CDR3 sequence (DNA): TGTGCCAGCAGCCATGGGGCTAACACTGAAGCTTTCTTT. Amino acid sequence: CASSHGANTEAFF.

The chain is built from TRBV7-9 and TRBJ1-2; a possible D gene is TRBD1 (6 bases). CDR3 length equals 13 residues. Trimming took 5 bases from V and 10 from J, leaving 17 bases between them. CDR1 SEHNR and CDR2 FQNEAQ come from the germline V gene (reference sequence). In nucleotides, the CDR3 is TGTGCCAGCAGCCTACCCAGGGGAACTGACTACACCTTC. Its translation: CASSLPRGTDYTF. Together with reference TRBV7-9 and TRBJ1-2, the CDR3 gives the full variable domain: DTGVSQNPRHKITKRGQNVTFRCDPISEHNRLYWYRQTLGQGPEFLTYFQNEAQLEKSRLLSDRFSAERPKGSFSTLEIQRTEQGDSAMYLCASSLPRGTDYTFGSGTRLTVV.

There are a few counts of this clonotype. V gene TRBV7-9 combines with J gene TRBJ2-7, with TRBD1 as a possible D gene (7 bases). Germline V gene data show CDR1 as SEHNR and CDR2 as FQNEAQ (reference sequence). The CDR3 is 15 residues long. The germline V and J ends were trimmed by 7 bases and 5 bases, with 21 bases remaining between them. The CDR3 here is CASTFPPGGLDEQYF. Written as DNA, the CDR3 is TGTGCCAGCACCTTCCCACCAGGGGGGTTGGACGAGCAGTACTTC.

This clonotype was observed a handful of times. V usage is TRBV7-2 and J usage is TRBJ2-3, with TRBD2 as a possible D gene (6 bases). Deletions cut 0 bases from V and 3 bases from J, with 16 bases between. CDR1 and CDR2 from the germline V gene are SGHTA and FQGNSA. There are 17 residues in the CDR3. The CDR3 sequence: CASSLAPVGRRTDTQYF. The CDR3 region has the DNA TGTGCCAGCAGCTTAGCGCCTGTTGGGAGGCGAACAGATACGCAGTATTTT.

This clonotype was recorded once. The junction does not match germline at one end; this may be a read error. This sequence joins TRBV20-1 and TRBJ1-2; D is perhaps TRBD1 (6 bases). The CDR3 is 16 amino acids. Per germline, CDR1 DFQATT and CDR2 SNEGSKA (reference sequence). As DNA, the CDR3 is TGCAGTGCTAGAGCCTTGGAGATACAGGGTTGGTACGGCTACCCCTTC. Its protein is CSARALEIQGWYGYPF.

This clonotype was detected only a few times. This rearrangement joins TRBV5-6 to TRBJ1-6; a possible D gene is TRBD1 (5 bases). This CDR3 region has 15 residues. Trimming pared 1 base from V and 2 bases from J, leaving 7 bases between. Germline CDR1 is SGHDT and CDR2 is YYEEEE. Here the CDR3 DNA reads TGTGCCAGCAGCTTGTCCAGGGCCTATAATTCACCCCTCCACTTT. Translated: CASSLSRAYNSPLHF.

This clonotype has at least ten counts. The chain carries TRBV6-1 and TRBJ2-2, with D perhaps given as TRBD1 or TRBD2 (6 bases each). CDR3 length: 17 residues. The germline V gene has CDR1 MNHNS and CDR2 SASEGT. The germline V and J ends were trimmed by 2 bases and 0 bases, with 13 bases remaining between them. The CDR3 reads CASSESGGGTNTGELFF. DNA of the CDR3: TGTGCCAGCAGTGAATCCGGAGGGGGGACGAACACCGGGGAGCTGTTTTTT.

This clonotype was detected many times. CDR3 sequence reads: CASSLGRTNEKLFF. The CDR3 DNA sequence: TGCGCCAGCAGCTTGGGCAGAACTAATGAAAAACTGTTTTTT. This chain joins TRBV5-1 and TRBJ1-4; D is unresolved. Trimming left V 0 bases short and J 1 base short, with 4 bases between. Germline loops: CDR1 SGHRS, CDR2 YFSETQ. This CDR3 region has 14 residues.

At least ten counts were recorded for this clonotype. This chain uses TRBV10-3 with TRBJ2-7; maybe TRBD1 (5 bases). Germline loops: CDR1 ENHRY, CDR2 SYGVKD. Deletions cut 8 bases from V and 3 bases from J, with 14 bases between. The CDR3 length is 13 residues. For the CDR3, the DNA is TGTGCCATCTCCCCGACAGCCCTCTACGAGCAGTACTTC. This codes for CAISPTALYEQYF.

This clonotype came up a few times. The V and J genes are TRBV20-1 and TRBJ2-3, with 9 bases fitting TRBD1. The junction had 11 bases not matched to a gene; V was cut back by 6 bases and J by 4 bases. The CDR3 sequence is 15 residues long. CDR1 and CDR2 (germline): DFQATT, SNEGSKA (reference sequence). CDR3 in amino acids: CSAQSGTGSADTQYF. CDR3 bases: TGCAGTGCCCAATCTGGGACAGGGTCCGCAGATACGCAGTATTTT.

The CDR3 is CASRAAGNNEKLFF. The CDR3 DNA is TGTGCCAGCAGGGCCGCGGGGAATAATGAAAAACTGTTTTTT. The chain uses TRBV7-9 and TRBJ1-4; the D is unclear. There are 14 residues in the CDR3. Per the germline V gene, CDR1 is SEHNR and CDR2 is FQNEAQ (reference sequence). The V end was cut by 6 bases, the J end by 4 bases, with 12 bases between.

This clonotype was observed at least ten times. The chain has TRBV18 and TRBJ2-3; D is unclear. The CDR3 runs 13 residues. With 3 bases removed from V and 4 bases from J, the gap between germline ends came to 8 bases. CDR1 is KGHSH and CDR2 is LQKENI in the germline V gene. The CDR3 DNA reads TGTGCCAGCTCACCTTCCGGCCCAGATACGCAGTATTTT. Translating it yields CASSPSGPDTQYF.

In the case of this clonotype: At one boundary the junction diverges from the germline segment, which might be a read error. V is TRBV3-1 and J is TRBJ2-2; D might be TRBD1 or TRBD2, each matching 5 bases. The length of the CDR3 is 18 residues. Germline-derived CDR1 and CDR2 are LGHDT and YNNKEL (reference sequence). The CDR3 spells CTSRHETGFMGPTGELFF. The DNA for the CDR3 is TGTACCAGCAGACACGAAACGGGATTCATGGGGCCCACCGGGGAGCTGTTTTTT.